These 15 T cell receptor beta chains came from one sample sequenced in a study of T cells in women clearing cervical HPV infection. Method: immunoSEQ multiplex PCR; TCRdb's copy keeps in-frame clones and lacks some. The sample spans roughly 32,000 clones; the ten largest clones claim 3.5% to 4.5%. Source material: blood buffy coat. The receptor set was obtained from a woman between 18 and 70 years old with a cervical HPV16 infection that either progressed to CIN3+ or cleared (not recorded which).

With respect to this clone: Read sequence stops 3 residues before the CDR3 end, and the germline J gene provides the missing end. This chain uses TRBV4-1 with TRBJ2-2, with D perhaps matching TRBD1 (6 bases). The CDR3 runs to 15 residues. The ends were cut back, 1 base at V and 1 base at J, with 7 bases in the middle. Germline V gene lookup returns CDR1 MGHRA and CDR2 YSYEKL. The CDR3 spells CASSQVGGNTGELFF. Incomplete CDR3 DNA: TGCGCCAGCAGCCAAGTAGGGGGGAACACCGGGGAG.

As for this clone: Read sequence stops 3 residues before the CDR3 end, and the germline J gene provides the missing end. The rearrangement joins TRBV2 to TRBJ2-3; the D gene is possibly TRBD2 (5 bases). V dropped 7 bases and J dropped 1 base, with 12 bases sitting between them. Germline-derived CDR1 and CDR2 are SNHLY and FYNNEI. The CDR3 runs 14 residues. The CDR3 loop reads CASIGRRGTDTQYF. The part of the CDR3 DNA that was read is TGTGCCAGCATTGGCCGGCGGGGCACAGATACG.

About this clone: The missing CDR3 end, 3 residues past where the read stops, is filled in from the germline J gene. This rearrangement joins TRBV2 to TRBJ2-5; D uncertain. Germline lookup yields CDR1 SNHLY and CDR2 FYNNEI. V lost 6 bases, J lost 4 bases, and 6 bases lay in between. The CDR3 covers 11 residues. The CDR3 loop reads CASRGGETQYF. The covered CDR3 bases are TGTGCCAGCAGAGGTGGAGAGACC.

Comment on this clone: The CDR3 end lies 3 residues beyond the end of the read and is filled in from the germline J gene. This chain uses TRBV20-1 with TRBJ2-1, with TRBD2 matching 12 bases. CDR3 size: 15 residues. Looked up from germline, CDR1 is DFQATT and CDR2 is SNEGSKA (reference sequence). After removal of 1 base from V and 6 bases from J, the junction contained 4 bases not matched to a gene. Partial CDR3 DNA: TGCAGTGCTAGAGGACTAGCGGGAGACTCCAATGAG. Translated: CSARGLAGDSNE. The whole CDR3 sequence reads CSARGLAGDSNEQFF.

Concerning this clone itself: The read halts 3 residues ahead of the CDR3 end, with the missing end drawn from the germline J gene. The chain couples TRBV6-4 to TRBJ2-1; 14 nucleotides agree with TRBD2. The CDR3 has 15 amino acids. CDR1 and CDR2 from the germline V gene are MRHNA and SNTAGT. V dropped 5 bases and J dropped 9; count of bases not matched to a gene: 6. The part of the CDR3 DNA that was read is TGTGCCAGCAGTCCCGGGACTAGCGGGAGTGTTGAG. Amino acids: CASSPGTSGSVE. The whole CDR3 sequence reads CASSPGTSGSVEQFF.

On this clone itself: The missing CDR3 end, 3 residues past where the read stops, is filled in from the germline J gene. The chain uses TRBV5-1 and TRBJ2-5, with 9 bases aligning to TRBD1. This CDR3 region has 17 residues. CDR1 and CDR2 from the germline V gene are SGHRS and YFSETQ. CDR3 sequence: CASSLKTGTGNSDTQYF. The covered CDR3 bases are TGCGCCAGCAGCTTGAAGACCGGGACAGGGAATTCAGATACC.

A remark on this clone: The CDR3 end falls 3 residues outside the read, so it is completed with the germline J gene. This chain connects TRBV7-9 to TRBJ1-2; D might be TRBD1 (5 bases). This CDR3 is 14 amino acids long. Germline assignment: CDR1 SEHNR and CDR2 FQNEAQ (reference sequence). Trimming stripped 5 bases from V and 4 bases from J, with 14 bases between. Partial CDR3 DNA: TGTGCCAGCAGCGCCCGACAGAGTATCTATGGC. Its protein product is CASSARQSIYG. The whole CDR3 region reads CASSARQSIYGYTF.

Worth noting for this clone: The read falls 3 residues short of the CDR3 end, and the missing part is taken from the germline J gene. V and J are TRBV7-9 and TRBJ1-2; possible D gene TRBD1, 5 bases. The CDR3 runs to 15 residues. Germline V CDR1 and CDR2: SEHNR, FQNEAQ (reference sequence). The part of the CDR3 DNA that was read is TGTGCCAGCAGCTTTCTAGCGGGCGTACGGGACGAC. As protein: CASSFLAGVRDD. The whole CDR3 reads CASSFLAGVRDDYTF.

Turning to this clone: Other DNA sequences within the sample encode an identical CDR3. The sequenced part of the CDR3 DNA is TGTGCCTGGACCCGACAACAGGGTAGGGGAAACACC. This codes for CAWTRQQGRGNT. The whole CDR3 is CAWTRQQGRGNTIYF. J is TRBJ1-3 and V is TRBV30, with TRBD1 as a possible D gene (6 bases). The read comes to an end 3 residues before the CDR3 does, leaving the germline J gene to fill in the end. Trimming stripped 4 bases from V and 4 bases from J, with 17 bases between. Per the germline V gene, CDR1 is GTSNPN and CDR2 is SVGIG (reference sequence). This CDR3 comprises 15 residues.

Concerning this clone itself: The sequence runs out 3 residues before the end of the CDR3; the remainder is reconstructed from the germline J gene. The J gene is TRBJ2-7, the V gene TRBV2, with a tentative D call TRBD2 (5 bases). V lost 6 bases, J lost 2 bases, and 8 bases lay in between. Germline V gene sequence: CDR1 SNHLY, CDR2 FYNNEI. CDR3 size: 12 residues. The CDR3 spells CASSGLPYEQYF. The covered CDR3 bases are TGTGCCAGCAGCGGACTTCCCTACGAG.

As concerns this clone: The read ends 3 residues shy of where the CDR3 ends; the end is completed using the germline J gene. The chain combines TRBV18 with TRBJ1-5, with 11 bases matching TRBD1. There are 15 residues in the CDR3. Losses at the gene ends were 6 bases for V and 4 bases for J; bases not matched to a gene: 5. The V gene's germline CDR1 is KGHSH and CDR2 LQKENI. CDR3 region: CASSADRGRNQPQHF. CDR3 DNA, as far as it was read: TGTGCCAGCTCCGCGGACAGGGGGCGGAATCAGCCC.

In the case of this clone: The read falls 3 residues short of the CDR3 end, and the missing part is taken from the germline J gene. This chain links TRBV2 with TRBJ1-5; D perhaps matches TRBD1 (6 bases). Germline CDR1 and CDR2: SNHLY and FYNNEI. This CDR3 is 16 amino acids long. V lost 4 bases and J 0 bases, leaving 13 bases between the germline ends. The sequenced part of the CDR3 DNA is TGTGCCAGCAGTGTTTCGGCAGGGGATAGCAATCAGCCC. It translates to CASSVSAGDSNQP. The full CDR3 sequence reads CASSVSAGDSNQPQHF.

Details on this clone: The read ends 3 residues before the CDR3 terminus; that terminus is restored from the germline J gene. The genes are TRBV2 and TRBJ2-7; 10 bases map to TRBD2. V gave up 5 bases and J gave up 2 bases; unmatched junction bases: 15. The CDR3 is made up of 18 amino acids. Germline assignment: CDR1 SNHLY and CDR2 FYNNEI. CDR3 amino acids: CASSPYPGTSDKPYEQYF. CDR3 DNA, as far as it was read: TGTGCCAGCAGTCCATACCCCGGGACTAGCGACAAACCCTACGAG.

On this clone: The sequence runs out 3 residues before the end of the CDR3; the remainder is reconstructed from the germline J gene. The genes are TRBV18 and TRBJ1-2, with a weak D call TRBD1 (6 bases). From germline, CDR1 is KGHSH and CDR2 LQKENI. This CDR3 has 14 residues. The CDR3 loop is CASSPPVAGAGYTF. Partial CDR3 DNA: TGTGCCAGCTCACCACCGGTCGCGGGGGCTGGG. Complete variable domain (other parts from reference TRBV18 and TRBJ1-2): NAGVMQNPRHLVRRRGQEARLRCSPMKGHSHVYWYRQLPEEGLKFMVYLQKENIIDESGMPKERFSAEFPKEGPSILRIQQVVRGDSAAYFCASSPPVAGAGYTFGSGTRLTVV.

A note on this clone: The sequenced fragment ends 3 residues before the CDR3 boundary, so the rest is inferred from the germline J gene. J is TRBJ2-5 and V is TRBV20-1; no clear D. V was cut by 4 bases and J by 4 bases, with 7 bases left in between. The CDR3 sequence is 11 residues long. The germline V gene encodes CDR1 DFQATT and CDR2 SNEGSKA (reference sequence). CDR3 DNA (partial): TGCAGTGCTACTCACGGAGAGACC. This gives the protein CSATHGET. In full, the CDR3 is CSATHGETQYF.